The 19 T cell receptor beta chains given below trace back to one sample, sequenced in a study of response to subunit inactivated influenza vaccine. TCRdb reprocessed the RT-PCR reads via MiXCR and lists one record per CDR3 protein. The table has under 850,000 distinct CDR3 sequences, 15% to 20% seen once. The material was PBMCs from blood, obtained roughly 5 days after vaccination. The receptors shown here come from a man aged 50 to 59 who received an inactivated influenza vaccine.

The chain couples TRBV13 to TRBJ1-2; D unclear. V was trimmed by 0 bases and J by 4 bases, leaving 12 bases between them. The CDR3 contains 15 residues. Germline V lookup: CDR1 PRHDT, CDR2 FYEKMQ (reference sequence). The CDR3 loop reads CASSLGTPVSYGYTF. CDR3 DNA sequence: TGTGCCAGCAGCTTAGGGACGCCAGTATCCTATGGCTACACCTTC.

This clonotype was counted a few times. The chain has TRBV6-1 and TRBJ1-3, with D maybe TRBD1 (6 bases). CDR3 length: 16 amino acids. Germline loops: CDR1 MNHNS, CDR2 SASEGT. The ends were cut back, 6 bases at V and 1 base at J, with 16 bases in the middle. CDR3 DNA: TGTGCCAGCAGCCTGGGACACCCGCTTTCTGGAAACACCATATATTTT. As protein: CASSLGHPLSGNTIYF.

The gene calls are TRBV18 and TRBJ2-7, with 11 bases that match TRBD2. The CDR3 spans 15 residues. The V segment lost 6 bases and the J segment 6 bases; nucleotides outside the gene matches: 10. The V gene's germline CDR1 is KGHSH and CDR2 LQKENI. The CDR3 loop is CASSPTSGSSVEQYF. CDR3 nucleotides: TGTGCCAGCTCTCCTACTAGCGGGAGTTCGGTCGAGCAGTACTTC.

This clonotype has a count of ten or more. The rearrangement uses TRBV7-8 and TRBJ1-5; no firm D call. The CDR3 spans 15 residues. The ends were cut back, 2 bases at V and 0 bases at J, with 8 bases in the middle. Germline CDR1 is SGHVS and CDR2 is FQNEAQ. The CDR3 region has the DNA TGTGCCAGCAGCTTAACAGAAAATAGCAATCAGCCCCAGCATTTT. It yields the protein CASSLTENSNQPQHF.

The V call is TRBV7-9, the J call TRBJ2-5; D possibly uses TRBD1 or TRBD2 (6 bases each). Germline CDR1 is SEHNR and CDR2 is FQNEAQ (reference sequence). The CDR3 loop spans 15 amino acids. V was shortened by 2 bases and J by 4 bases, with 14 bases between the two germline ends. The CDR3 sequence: CASSLSLRGAETQYF. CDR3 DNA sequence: TGTGCCAGCAGCTTAAGTTTGAGGGGGGCAGAGACCCAGTACTTC. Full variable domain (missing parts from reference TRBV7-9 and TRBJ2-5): DTGVSQNPRHKITKRGQNVTFRCDPISEHNRLYWYRQTLGQGPEFLTYFQNEAQLEKSRLLSDRFSAERPKGSFSTLEIQRTEQGDSAMYLCASSLSLRGAETQYFGPGTRLLVL.

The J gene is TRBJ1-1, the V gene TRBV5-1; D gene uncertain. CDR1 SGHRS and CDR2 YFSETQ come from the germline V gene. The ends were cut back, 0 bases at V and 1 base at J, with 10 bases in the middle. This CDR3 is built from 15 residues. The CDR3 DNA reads TGCGCCAGCAGCTTGGCCCAAGACTGGAACACTGAAGCTTTCTTT. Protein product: CASSLAQDWNTEAFF. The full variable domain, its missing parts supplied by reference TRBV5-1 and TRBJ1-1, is KAGVTQTPRYLIKTRGQQVTLSCSPISGHRSVSWYQQTPGQGLQFLFEYFSETQRNKGNFPGRFSGRQFSNSRSEMNVSTLELGDSALYLCASSLAQDWNTEAFFGQGTRLTVV.

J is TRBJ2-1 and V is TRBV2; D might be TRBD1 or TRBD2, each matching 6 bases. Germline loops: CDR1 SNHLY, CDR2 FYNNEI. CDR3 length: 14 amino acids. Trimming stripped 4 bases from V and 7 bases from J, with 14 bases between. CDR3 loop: CASSGGARENEQFF. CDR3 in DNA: TGTGCCAGCAGTGGGGGGGCCCGAGAGAATGAGCAGTTCTTC.

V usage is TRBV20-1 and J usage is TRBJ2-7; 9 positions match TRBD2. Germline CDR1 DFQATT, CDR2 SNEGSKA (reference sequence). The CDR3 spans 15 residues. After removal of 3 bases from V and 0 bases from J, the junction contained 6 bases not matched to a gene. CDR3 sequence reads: CSASQGGGASYEQYF. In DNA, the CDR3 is TGCAGTGCTAGTCAGGGCGGGGGGGCCTCCTACGAGCAGTACTTC.

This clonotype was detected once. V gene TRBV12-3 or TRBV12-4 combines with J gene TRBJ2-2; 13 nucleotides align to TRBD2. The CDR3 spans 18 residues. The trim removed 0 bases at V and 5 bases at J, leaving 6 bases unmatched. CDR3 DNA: TGTGCCAGCAGTTTAGCGCGACTAGCGGGAGGTGGAACCGGGGAGCTGTTTTTT. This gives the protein CASSLARLAGGGTGELFF.

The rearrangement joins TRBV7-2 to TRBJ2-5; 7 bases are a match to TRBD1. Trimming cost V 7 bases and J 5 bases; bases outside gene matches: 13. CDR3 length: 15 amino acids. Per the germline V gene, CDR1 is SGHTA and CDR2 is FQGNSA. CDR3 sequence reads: CASTSRQGGFETQYF. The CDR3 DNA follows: TGTGCCAGCACCAGCCGACAGGGCGGGTTCGAGACCCAGTACTTC.

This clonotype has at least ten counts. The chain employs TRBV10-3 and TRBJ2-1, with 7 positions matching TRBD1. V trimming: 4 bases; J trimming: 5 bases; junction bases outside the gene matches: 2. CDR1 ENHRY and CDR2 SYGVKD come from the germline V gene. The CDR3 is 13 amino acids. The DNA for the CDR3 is TGTGCCATCAGTGGAACAGGGGACAATGAGCAGTTCTTC. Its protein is CAISGTGDNEQFF.

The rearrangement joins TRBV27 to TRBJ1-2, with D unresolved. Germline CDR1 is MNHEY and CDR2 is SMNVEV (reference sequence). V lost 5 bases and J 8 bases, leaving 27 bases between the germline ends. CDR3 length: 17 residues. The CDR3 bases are TGTGCCAGCAGTAAGTACGGGAGGCTTTCGGTTGGGAAAGGCTACACCTTC. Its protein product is CASSKYGRLSVGKGYTF.

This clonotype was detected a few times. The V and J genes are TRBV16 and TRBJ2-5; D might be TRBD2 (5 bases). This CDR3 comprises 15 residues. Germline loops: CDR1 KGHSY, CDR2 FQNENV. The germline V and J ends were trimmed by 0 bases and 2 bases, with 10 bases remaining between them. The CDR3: CASSQSGLAQETQYF. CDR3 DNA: TGTGCCAGCAGCCAATCCGGCCTAGCACAAGAGACCCAGTACTTC.

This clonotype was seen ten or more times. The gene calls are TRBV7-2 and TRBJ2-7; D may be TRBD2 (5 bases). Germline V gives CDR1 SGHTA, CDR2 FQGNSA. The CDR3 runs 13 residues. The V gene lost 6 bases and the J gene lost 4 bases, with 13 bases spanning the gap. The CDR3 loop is CASSPSGGYEQYF. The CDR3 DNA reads TGTGCCAGCAGTCCCTCCGGCGGGTACGAGCAGTACTTC.

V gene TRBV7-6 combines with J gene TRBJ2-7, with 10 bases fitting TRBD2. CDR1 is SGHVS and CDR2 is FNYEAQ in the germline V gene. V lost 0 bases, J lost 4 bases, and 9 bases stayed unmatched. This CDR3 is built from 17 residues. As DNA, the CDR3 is TGTGCCAGCAGCTTAGCTCCCGGACTAGCGGATCCTTACGAGCAGTACTTC. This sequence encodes CASSLAPGLADPYEQYF.

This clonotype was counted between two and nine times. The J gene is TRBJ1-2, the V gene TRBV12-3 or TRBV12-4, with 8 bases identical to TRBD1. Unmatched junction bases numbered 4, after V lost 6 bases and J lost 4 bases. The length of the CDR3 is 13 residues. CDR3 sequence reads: CASRGTGVYGYTF. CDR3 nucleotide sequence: TGTGCCAGCAGAGGGACAGGCGTCTATGGCTACACCTTC.

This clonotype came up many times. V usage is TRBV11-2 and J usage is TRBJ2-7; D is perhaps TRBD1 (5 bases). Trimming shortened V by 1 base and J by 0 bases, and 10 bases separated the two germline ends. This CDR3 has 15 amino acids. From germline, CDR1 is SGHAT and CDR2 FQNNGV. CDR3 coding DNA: TGTGCCAGCAGCTTAGGGCAGGGTGGCTCCTACGAGCAGTACTTC. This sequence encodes CASSLGQGGSYEQYF.

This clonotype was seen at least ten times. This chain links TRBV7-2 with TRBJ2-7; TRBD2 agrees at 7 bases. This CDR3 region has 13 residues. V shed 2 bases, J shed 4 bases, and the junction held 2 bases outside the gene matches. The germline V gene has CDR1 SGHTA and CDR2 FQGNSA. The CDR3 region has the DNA TGTGCCAGCAGCTTAAGCGGGATATACGAGCAGTACTTC. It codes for CASSLSGIYEQYF.

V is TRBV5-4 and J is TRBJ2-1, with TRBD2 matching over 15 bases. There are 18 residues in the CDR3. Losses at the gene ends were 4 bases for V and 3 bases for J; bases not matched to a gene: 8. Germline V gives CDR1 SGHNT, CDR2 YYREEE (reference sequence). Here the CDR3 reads CASSGGTSGGFGYNEQFF. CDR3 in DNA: TGTGCCAGCAGCGGCGGGACTAGCGGGGGGTTCGGCTACAATGAGCAGTTCTTC.